This entry concerns a single T cell receptor (beta chain). Other nucleotide sequences in the sample specify the same CDR3. These data are taken from a study of shared clonotypes between healthy human individuals. Researchers partitioned CD4+ cells into CD45RA+ naive and CD45RA-negative memory subsets. Per the germline V gene, CDR1 is SEHNR and CDR2 is FQNEAQ (reference sequence). The CDR3 loop spans 12 amino acids. Trimming cost V 1 base and J 7 bases, with 8 bases left between them. A deep-level run was used for the assay. Sequencing used immunoSEQ multiplex PCR; TCRdb keeps in-frame clones, though not all of them. The sample contains over a million clones, roughly 70% of which appear only once.

Input material: memory CD4+ T cells sorted from blood. Subset: CD45RA-negative fraction. The genes are TRBV7-9 and TRBJ2-7; unclear D gene. The clonotype comes from a man aged 18 to 29 in good health. The CDR3 sequence is CASSLGPLEQYF. The CDR3 region has the DNA TGTGCCAGCAGCTTAGGACCTCTAGAGCAGTACTTC.